The rows below give T cell receptor beta chains drawn from one sample of a study of blood T cell repertoires in COVID-19. Profiled with immunoSEQ multiplex PCR; TCRdb holds only in-frame clones, not every one. Here the sample spans roughly 250,000 clones, about 87% being singletons. Specimen: PBMCs or T cells enriched from blood (not recorded which). The receptors derive from a woman between 45 and 60 years old who had recovered from COVID-19. The conserved cysteine and the conserved F or W are not part of the CDR3 here. Only some rows state a clone size, as once, few, many or a class for expanded clones.

abundance	v_gene	j_gene	CDR3aa
.	TRBV24-1	TRBJ1-5	ATSVTGLNQPQH
once	TRBV6-1	TRBJ1-6	ASSEWGPNSPLH
.	TRBV30	TRBJ1-4	ACGEGAEKLF
.	TRBV28	TRBJ2-7	ASSFFGNEQY
.	TRBV11-2	TRBJ2-1	ASSSGTSYNEQF
.	TRBV7-9	TRBJ2-7	ASSIGLAGDEQY
.	TRBV27	TRBJ1-1	ASRGTGRAF
.	TRBV12-3/TRBV12-4	TRBJ2-1	ASNTPSYNEQF
many	TRBV27	TRBJ2-1	ASSSRLAANIYNEQF
.	TRBV2	TRBJ2-3	ASRGIWNTDTQY
.	TRBV27	TRBJ2-1	ASRYRDTYNEQF
.	TRBV30	TRBJ2-3	AGGGTSGDTQY
.	TRBV4-2	TRBJ1-3	ASTPNRGGNTIY
few	TRBV30	TRBJ1-3	AWSPGGSGNTIY
.	TRBV28	TRBJ1-2	ASRFMTASYGYT
.	TRBV28	TRBJ2-2	ASCMGAAIVGELF